This paragraph covers one T cell receptor beta chain sequence. The sample belongs to a study of sequential checkpoint blockade in melanoma. Study details: Randomization was 1:1 between first-line nivolumab→ipilimumab and ipilimumab→nivolumab.

Germline CDR1 is SGDLS and CDR2 is YYNGEE. The CDR3 runs to 16 residues. Trimming took 3 bases from V and 6 from J; bases not matched to a gene: 10. This sample's treatment: randomized to nivolumab then ipilimumab (arm A) or the reverse (arm B). PBMC sorting kept live CD3+CD8+ cells without CD19 or CD56. Here immunoSEQ multiplex PCR was the method, and the copy in TCRdb shows in-frame clones only, minus some. The repertoire holds 20,000 or so clones, less than 75% seen once, with 15% to 20% in the top ten. The clonotype originates from a human donor with melanoma. Sequenced here: CD8+ T cells sorted from blood (inferred from file names), sampled from a patient given nivolumab and ipilimumab in sequence. This sequence joins TRBV9 and TRBJ2-2; 8 positions agree with TRBD1. CDR3 sequence reads: CASSGYRDRRSGELFF. In nucleotides, the CDR3 is TGTGCCAGCAGCGGCTACCGGGACAGGAGGTCCGGGGAGCTGTTTTTT.